This passage covers 32 T cell receptor beta chains from one sample sequenced in a study of blood T cell repertoires in COVID-19 (dated by TCRdb to 2018 to 2020). Library preparation was by the immunoSEQ multiplex PCR assay. TCRdb carries this immuneACCESS record with in-frame sequences only. Its versions omit some clonotypes, under half of them owing to an unresolved V gene in the studies checked, with the rest unexplained. For this sample the table gives about 62,000 clones, of which around 86% were detected only once. The ten largest clonotypes hold roughly 1.4% of the sample. Input material: peripheral blood. Source of these receptors: a woman older than 75 with acute or convalescent COVID-19.

A single count supports this clone. This sequence joins TRBV19 and TRBJ1-2, with TRBD1 identical over 7 bases. Germline CDR1 reads LNHDA; CDR2 reads SQIVND (reference sequence). The CDR3 is made up of 15 amino acids. The J segment lost 0 bases and the V segment lost 5 bases, leaving 6 bases of the junction unmatched. The CDR3, as DNA: TGTGCCAGTAGTTCAGGACAGGTCTCTAACTATGGCTACACCTTC. Protein: CASSSGQVSNYGYTF. The whole variable domain, filled in from reference TRBV19 and TRBJ1-2, reads DGGITQSPKYLFRKEGQNVTLSCEQNLNHDAMYWYRQDPGQGLRLIYYSQIVNDFQKGDIAEGYSVSREKKESFPLTVTSAQKNPTAFYLCASSSGQVSNYGYTFGSGTRLTVV.

Written as DNA, the CDR3 is TGTGCCAGCAGCCAATTCGAGGTTTTCGCCGGGGAGCTGTTTTTT. Its protein is CASSQFEVFAGELFF. This chain uses TRBV3-1 (or the pseudogene TRBV3-2) with TRBJ2-2, with unresolved D. V lost 2 bases and J lost 6, with 13 bases in between. Germline CDR1 and CDR2: LGHDT and YNNKEL (reference sequence). The CDR3 is 15 residues long.

The chain links TRBV7-3 to TRBJ2-7; the match to TRBD1 covers 10 bases. Germline CDR1 reads SGHTA; CDR2 reads FQGTGA. The V gene end was trimmed by 4 bases and the J gene end by 9 bases; junction bases not matched to a gene: 6. The CDR3 runs 13 residues. The CDR3 nucleotides are TGTGCCAGCAGCTCCGGGGACAGGGGAGTGCAGTACTTC. Protein product: CASSSGDRGVQYF. Drawing the rest from reference TRBV7-3 and TRBJ2-7, the complete variable domain is GAGVSQTPSNKVTEKGKYVELRCDPISGHTALYWYRQSLGQGPEFLIYFQGTGAADDSGLPNDRFFAVRPEGSVSTLKIQRTERGDSAVYLCASSSGDRGVQYFGPGTRLTVT.

The chain couples TRBV2 to TRBJ1-1; D is undetermined. Trimming stripped 6 bases from V and 0 bases from J, with 17 bases between. Germline-derived CDR1 and CDR2 are SNHLY and FYNNEI. The CDR3 contains 16 residues. This CDR3 reads CASRLYQTVMNTEAFF. In DNA, the CDR3 is TGTGCCAGCAGACTTTATCAAACAGTCATGAACACTGAAGCTTTCTTT.

V usage is TRBV5-4 and J usage is TRBJ2-3, with 7 bases identical to TRBD2. The CDR3 consists of 15 residues. Germline assignment: CDR1 SGHNT and CDR2 YYREEE (reference sequence). After removal of 4 bases from V and 4 bases from J, the junction contained 9 bases not matched to a gene. The CDR3 DNA reads as TGTGCCAGCAGCCTCTGGTTTGGGGGGGCAGATACGCAGTATTTT. Its translation: CASSLWFGGADTQYF.

A single count supports this clone. The chain couples TRBV18 to TRBJ2-2, with TRBD2 matching 9 bases. Germline CDR1 and CDR2: KGHSH and LQKENI. This CDR3 is built from 17 residues. Unmatched junction bases numbered 8, after V lost 2 bases and J lost 4 bases. This CDR3 is CASSPVAGDPATGELFF. The CDR3 DNA reads as TGTGCCAGCTCACCAGTAGCGGGAGACCCGGCCACCGGGGAGCTGTTTTTT.

This clone was counted once. V gene TRBV5-5 combines with J gene TRBJ2-3, with 14 bases fitting TRBD2. Looked up from germline, CDR1 is SGHKS and CDR2 is YYEKEE (reference sequence). CDR3 length: 18 residues. V lost 4 bases to trimming and J lost 2 bases; unmatched junction nucleotides: 9. Here the CDR3 DNA reads TGTGCCAGCAGCCAAGGGGGACTAGCGGGAGAAAACACAGATACGCAGTATTTT. Residues: CASSQGGLAGENTDTQYF.

This clone came up once. The V call is TRBV11-2, the J call TRBJ2-1; 8 positions agree with TRBD1. J gave up 4 bases and V 0 bases, and 2 bases lay outside the gene matches. The germline gives CDR1 SGHAT, CDR2 FQNNGV. CDR3 length equals 15 residues. The CDR3 DNA is TGTGCCAGCAGCTTAGAGGGACAGGCATACAATGAGCAGTTCTTC. Protein product: CASSLEGQAYNEQFF.

V usage is TRBV28 and J usage is TRBJ1-2; 8 positions match TRBD1. CDR1 is MDHEN, CDR2 SYDVKM, per germline. This CDR3 spans 14 amino acids. Unmatched junction bases numbered 11, after V lost 9 bases and J lost 5 bases. CDR3 in amino acids: CASKSGTGFYGYTF. As DNA, the CDR3 is TGTGCCAGTAAATCCGGGACAGGCTTTTATGGCTACACCTTC.

V gene TRBV12-3 or TRBV12-4 combines with J gene TRBJ1-1; D remains unclear. This CDR3 is 11 amino acids long. Trimming removed 5 bases at V and 10 bases at J, with 11 bases between. The CDR3 DNA reads TGTGCCAGCAGTCGCATGCGCGGAGCTTTCTTT. Residues: CASSRMRGAFF.

This clone was found a few times. The V call is TRBV7-9, the J call TRBJ2-7; no reliable D call. CDR3 size: 13 residues. Germline V gene data show CDR1 as SEHNR and CDR2 as FQNEAQ (reference sequence). Trimming shortened V by 4 bases and J by 4 bases, and 11 bases separated the two germline ends. For the CDR3, the DNA is TGTGCCAGCAGCTCTAGAAGCGATTACGAGCAGTACTTC. It yields the protein CASSSRSDYEQYF.

The chain couples TRBV19 to TRBJ2-5, with D possibly being TRBD1 (6 bases). Trimming took 1 base from V and 4 from J, leaving 13 bases between them. CDR3 length equals 15 residues. The germline CDR1 and CDR2 sequences are LNHDA and SQIVND (reference sequence). CDR3 amino acids: CASSIGPGVIETQYF. In DNA, the CDR3 is TGTGCCAGTAGTATAGGTCCAGGGGTGATAGAGACCCAGTACTTC.

This sequence joins TRBV6-2 or TRBV6-3 and TRBJ1-1; D call uncertain. The CDR3 contains 12 residues. Trimming pared 3 bases from V and 10 bases from J, leaving 12 bases between. Germline CDR1 reads MNHEY; CDR2 reads SVGEGT. The DNA of the CDR3 is TGTGCCAGCAGTTATCCAGGCCTCCCAGCTTTCTTT. It yields the protein CASSYPGLPAFF.

This clone appeared a single time. The V gene is TRBV5-1, the J gene TRBJ2-7, with TRBD2 identical over 7 bases. V trimming: 0 bases; J trimming: 7 bases; junction bases outside the gene matches: 13. The CDR3 consists of 16 residues. Per the germline V gene, CDR1 is SGHRS and CDR2 is YFSETQ. The CDR3 DNA is TGCGCCAGCAGCTTGGCCGGGGGGATCACCTCGGGGGAGCAGTACTTC. Protein sequence: CASSLAGGITSGEQYF.

V is TRBV5-4 and J is TRBJ2-2; 7 positions match TRBD1. This CDR3 region has 15 residues. V trimming: 4 bases; J trimming: 9 bases; junction bases outside the gene matches: 12. Per germline, CDR1 SGHNT and CDR2 YYREEE (reference sequence). The DNA for the CDR3 is TGTGCCAGCAGCCGGGACAGCCTACCCCCGCGGGAGCTGTTTTTT. It yields the protein CASSRDSLPPRELFF.

The chain has TRBV18 and TRBJ2-2; TRBD1 matches 7 bases. Germline trimming cut 2 bases from V and 7 bases from J; bases unmatched to any gene: 13. This CDR3 has 17 amino acids. CDR1 and CDR2 from the germline V gene are KGHSH and LQKENI. The CDR3 bases are TGTGCCAGCTCACCATACGGGACAGTCCTGTTTGGCGGGGAGCTGTTTTTT. This gives the protein CASSPYGTVLFGGELFF.

The CDR3 spells CSVAGTRGGETQYF. The CDR3 nucleotides are TGCAGCGTGGCCGGGACTAGGGGGGGGGAGACCCAGTACTTC. The gene calls are TRBV29-1 and TRBJ2-5; 8 nucleotides align to TRBD2. Trimming removed 6 bases from V and 5 bases from J; junction bases left unmatched: 11. CDR3 size: 14 residues. Germline lookup yields CDR1 SQVTM and CDR2 ANQGSEA. The full variable domain, with the rest looked up from reference TRBV29-1 and TRBJ2-5, is SAVISQKPSRDICQRGTSLTIQCQVDSQVTMMFWYRQQPGQSLTLIATANQGSEATYESGFVIDKFPISRPNLTFSTLTVSNMSPEDSSIYLCSVAGTRGGETQYFGPGTRLLVL.

The J gene is TRBJ2-7, the V gene TRBV6-5; D is perhaps TRBD1 (6 bases). Germline-derived CDR1 and CDR2 are MNHEY and SVGAGI. The CDR3 runs 15 residues. Trimming shortened V by 6 bases and J by 6 bases, and 21 bases separated the two germline ends. CDR3 region: CASRRILKQGSEQYF. DNA of the CDR3: TGTGCCAGCAGGCGAATTCTGAAACAGGGTTCCGAGCAGTACTTC.

As DNA, the CDR3 is TGTGCCATCACCCCGGGGGGCGGGAGACCGCCCTACGAGCAGTACTTC. Amino acids: CAITPGGGRPPYEQYF. The chain is built from TRBV10-3 and TRBJ2-7, with D perhaps matching TRBD2 (7 bases). This CDR3 has 16 residues. Between the trimmed V and J ends, which lost 7 bases and 2 bases, there was a span of 21 bases. Germline CDR1 ENHRY, CDR2 SYGVKD.

This sequence joins TRBV9 and TRBJ1-4; D perhaps matches TRBD1 (6 bases). The V and J ends lost 3 bases and 3 bases respectively, with 18 bases between them. CDR3 length equals 17 residues. Germline CDR1 and CDR2: SGDLS and YYNGEE. CDR3 nucleotide sequence: TGTGCCAGCAGCGCTAACAGGGTTCTCGCGTCTAATGAAAAACTGTTTTTT. Protein: CASSANRVLASNEKLFF.

The chain recombines TRBV19 with TRBJ1-1, with 9 bases matching TRBD1. This CDR3 spans 14 amino acids. The germline V gene has CDR1 LNHDA and CDR2 SQIVND (reference sequence). V lost 8 bases and J lost 7; bases outside the gene matches: 11. CDR3 loop: CASRRDREVGEAFF. CDR3 DNA sequence: TGTGCCAGTCGCCGGGACAGGGAAGTTGGTGAAGCTTTCTTT.

This clone was detected a few times. The V gene is TRBV29-1, the J gene TRBJ2-6, with D perhaps TRBD1 (5 bases). V was cut by 4 bases and J by 0 bases, with 13 bases left in between. CDR1 SQVTM and CDR2 ANQGSEA come from the germline V gene. The CDR3 runs 16 residues. The CDR3 sequence: CSVGFSTVSGANVLTF. The CDR3 nucleotides are TGCAGCGTTGGGTTCTCGACAGTCTCTGGGGCCAACGTCCTGACTTTC.

This clone has only a few counts. The gene calls are TRBV27 and TRBJ1-1, with TRBD1 matching over 8 bases. Per germline, CDR1 MNHEY and CDR2 SMNVEV (reference sequence). This CDR3 region has 14 residues. V lost 5 bases and J lost 10; bases outside the gene matches: 12. The CDR3 nucleotides are TGTGCCAGCAGTCCCTCAGGGGGCACTGAGTTAGCTTTCTTT. This sequence encodes CASSPSGGTELAFF.

This sequence joins TRBV5-6 and TRBJ2-7, with a weak D call TRBD2 (5 bases). This CDR3 contains 16 residues. The ends were cut back, 4 bases at V and 0 bases at J, with 17 bases in the middle. Germline CDR1 and CDR2: SGHDT and YYEEEE. The CDR3 sequence is CASSQDGIPSSYEQYF. The CDR3 DNA is TGTGCCAGCAGCCAGGACGGGATACCGAGCTCCTACGAGCAGTACTTC.

V and J are TRBV28 and TRBJ2-7; tentative D call: TRBD2 (5 bases). The V gene lost 2 bases and the J gene lost 2 bases, with 13 bases spanning the gap. Germline assignment: CDR1 MDHEN and CDR2 SYDVKM. The CDR3 runs to 15 residues. CDR3 coding DNA: TGTGCCAGCAGTTTAAAGAGGGCTTCTCCCTACGAGCAGTACTTC. The encoded protein is CASSLKRASPYEQYF.

The chain links TRBV4-1 to TRBJ2-7; 12 bases are shared with TRBD2. CDR1 is MGHRA, CDR2 YSYEKL, per germline. After removal of 0 bases from V and 6 bases from J, the junction contained 18 bases not matched to a gene. The CDR3 covers 20 residues. Here the CDR3 reads CASSQDLRRASGRAPREQYF. In DNA, the CDR3 is TGCGCCAGCAGCCAAGACCTCCGCCGGGCTAGCGGGAGGGCCCCTCGCGAGCAGTACTTC.

J is TRBJ2-5 and V is TRBV6-5; D possibly corresponds to TRBD1 (6 bases). The CDR3 has 12 residues. Germline CDR1 reads MNHEY; CDR2 reads SVGAGI. With 4 bases removed from V and 3 bases from J, the gap between germline ends came to 6 bases. CDR3 nucleotides: TGTGCCAGCAGTTGGGACAAAGAGACCCAGTACTTC. It yields the protein CASSWDKETQYF.

The rearrangement links TRBV5-1 to TRBJ1-1, with D possibly matching TRBD1 (5 bases). There are 13 residues in the CDR3. Germline V gene sequence: CDR1 SGHRS, CDR2 YFSETQ. V was trimmed by 4 bases and J by 6 bases, leaving 13 bases between them. The CDR3 here is CASSLDWGAEAFF. The CDR3 DNA is TGCGCCAGCAGCCTTGACTGGGGGGCTGAAGCTTTCTTT. The entire variable domain, with the rest obtained from reference TRBV5-1 and TRBJ1-1, is as follows: KAGVTQTPRYLIKTRGQQVTLSCSPISGHRSVSWYQQTPGQGLQFLFEYFSETQRNKGNFPGRFSGRQFSNSRSEMNVSTLELGDSALYLCASSLDWGAEAFFGQGTRLTVV.

V usage is TRBV28 and J usage is TRBJ2-7; 16 bases match TRBD2. Unmatched junction bases numbered 8, after V lost 5 bases and J lost 10 bases. The CDR3 covers 15 residues. Germline V gene data show CDR1 as MDHEN and CDR2 as SYDVKM. The CDR3 nucleotides read TGTGCCAGCAGTCCCCCGGGACTAGCGGGAGGGCCCCAGTACTTC. Translated, it gives CASSPPGLAGGPQYF.

The chain recombines TRBV2 with TRBJ1-5; D perhaps matches TRBD1 (6 bases). Germline V gives CDR1 SNHLY, CDR2 FYNNEI. V gave up 3 bases and J gave up 7 bases, with 19 bases separating them. The CDR3 is 16 amino acids. In DNA form, the CDR3 reads TGTGCCAGCAGTGAGGGAGGGGGGGGTCGGAGACAGCCCCAGCATTTT. Protein: CASSEGGGGRRQPQHF. Supplemented by reference TRBV2 and TRBJ1-5, the full variable domain reads EPEVTQTPSHQVTQMGQEVILRCVPISNHLYFYWYRQILGQKVEFLVSFYNNEISEKSEIFDDQFSVERPDGSNFTLKIRSTKLEDSAMYFCASSEGGGGRRQPQHFGDGTRLSIL.

The chain has TRBV5-1 and TRBJ1-1, with 8 bases matching TRBD1. This CDR3 has 16 residues. With V trimmed by 4 bases and J by 6 bases, 14 bases remained unmatched. Germline CDR1 reads SGHRS; CDR2 reads YFSETQ. CDR3 nucleotides: TGCGCCAGCAGCCCTCAAGGTGCGACAGGGGAATCTGAAGCTTTCTTT. This translates into CASSPQGATGESEAFF.

The CDR3, as DNA: TGTGCCACCATAGTATTCTCCGACAGGGAGGAAGGTCAGCCCCAGCATTTT. It yields the protein CATIVFSDREEGQPQHF. This rearrangement joins TRBV19 to TRBJ1-5; 7 positions agree with TRBD1. CDR1 LNHDA and CDR2 SQIVND come from the germline V gene (reference sequence). CDR3 length: 17 amino acids. V lost 10 bases and J lost 6; bases outside the gene matches: 21. Looking up the rest from reference TRBV19 and TRBJ1-5 gives the full variable domain: DGGITQSPKYLFRKEGQNVTLSCEQNLNHDAMYWYRQDPGQGLRLIYYSQIVNDFQKGDIAEGYSVSREKKESFPLTVTSAQKNPTAFYLCATIVFSDREEGQPQHFGDGTRLSIL.